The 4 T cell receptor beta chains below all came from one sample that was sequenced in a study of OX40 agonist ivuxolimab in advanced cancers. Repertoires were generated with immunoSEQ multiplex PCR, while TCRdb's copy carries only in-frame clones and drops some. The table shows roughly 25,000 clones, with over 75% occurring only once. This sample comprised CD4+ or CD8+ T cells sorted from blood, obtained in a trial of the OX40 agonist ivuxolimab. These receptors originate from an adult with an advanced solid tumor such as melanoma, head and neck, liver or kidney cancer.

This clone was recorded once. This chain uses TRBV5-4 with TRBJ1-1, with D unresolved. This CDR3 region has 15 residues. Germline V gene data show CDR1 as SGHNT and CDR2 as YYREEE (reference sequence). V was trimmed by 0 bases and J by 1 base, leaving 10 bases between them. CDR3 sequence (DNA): TGTGCCAGCAGCTTGGCCGTCCAGAAGAACACTGAAGCTTTCTTT. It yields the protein CASSLAVQKNTEAFF.

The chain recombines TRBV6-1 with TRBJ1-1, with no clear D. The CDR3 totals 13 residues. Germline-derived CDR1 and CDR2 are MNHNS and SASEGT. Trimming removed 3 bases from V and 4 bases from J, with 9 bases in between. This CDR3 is CASSERLGTEAFF. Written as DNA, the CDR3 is TGTGCCAGCAGTGAGAGGCTCGGCACTGAAGCTTTCTTT.

The CDR3 nucleotides read TGTGCCAGCACCTCAACTAGCGGGGTTGACTACGAGCAGTACTTC. Its translation: CASTSTSGVDYEQYF. This rearrangement joins TRBV5-5 to TRBJ2-7, with 10 positions matching TRBD2. Germline loops: CDR1 SGHKS, CDR2 YYEKEE (reference sequence). V lost 6 bases to trimming and J lost 3 bases; unmatched junction nucleotides: 9. The CDR3 spans 15 residues.

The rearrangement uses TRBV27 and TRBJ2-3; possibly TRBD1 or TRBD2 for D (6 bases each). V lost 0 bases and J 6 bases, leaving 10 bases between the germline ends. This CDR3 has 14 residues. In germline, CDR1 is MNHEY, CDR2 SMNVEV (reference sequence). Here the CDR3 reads CASSLSRGQDTQYF. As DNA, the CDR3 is TGTGCCAGCAGTTTATCCCGGGGGCAGGATACGCAGTATTTT.